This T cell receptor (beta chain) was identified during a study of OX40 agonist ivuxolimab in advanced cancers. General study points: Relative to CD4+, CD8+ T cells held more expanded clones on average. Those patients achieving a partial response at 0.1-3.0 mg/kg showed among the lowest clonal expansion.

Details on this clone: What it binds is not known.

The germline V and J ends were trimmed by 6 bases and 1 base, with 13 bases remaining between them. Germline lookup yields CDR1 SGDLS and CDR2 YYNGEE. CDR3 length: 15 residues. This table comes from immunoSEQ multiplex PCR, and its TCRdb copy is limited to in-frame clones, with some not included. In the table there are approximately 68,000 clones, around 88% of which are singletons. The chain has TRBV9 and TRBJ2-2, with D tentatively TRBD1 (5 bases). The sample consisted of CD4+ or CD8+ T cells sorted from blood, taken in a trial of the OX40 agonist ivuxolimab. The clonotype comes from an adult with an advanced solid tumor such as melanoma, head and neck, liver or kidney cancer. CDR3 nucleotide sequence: TGTGCCAGCAACTTCGACAGTATGAACACCGGGGAGCTGTTTTTT. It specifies CASNFDSMNTGELFF.